A single sample gave rise to the 16 T cell receptor beta chains below, sequenced in a study of cytomegalovirus exposure and HLA in healthy donors. Both 60 Vbeta primers and 13 Jbeta primers went into the PCR. Some clones are missing from TCRdb's copy, which holds only in-frame ones; the method was immunoSEQ multiplex PCR. This table holds over 80,000 clones, 65% to 85% found once. Source material: PBMCs. The receptors originated from a man aged 40-50 years in good health and CMV-seropositive.

The rearrangement joins TRBV2 to TRBJ2-1; TRBD2 is a possible D gene (5 bases). Germline CDR1 reads SNHLY; CDR2 reads FYNNEI. The CDR3 is 14 residues long. Trimming stripped 0 bases from V and 7 bases from J, with 10 bases between. CDR3 sequence reads: CASSEARGLNEQFF. The CDR3 DNA sequence: TGTGCCAGCAGTGAAGCGCGAGGGTTGAATGAGCAGTTCTTC. The full variable domain, in which reference TRBV2 and TRBJ2-1 provide the parts outside the CDR3, is EPEVTQTPSHQVTQMGQEVILRCVPISNHLYFYWYRQILGQKVEFLVSFYNNEISEKSEIFDDQFSVERPDGSNFTLKIRSTKLEDSAMYFCASSEARGLNEQFFGPGTRLTVL.

J is TRBJ1-1 and V is TRBV25-1; D gene ambiguous. This CDR3 spans 16 amino acids. Trimming left V 1 base short and J 0 bases short, with 12 bases between. Germline CDR1 is MGHDK and CDR2 is SYGVNS. The CDR3 region is CASSESVPYMNTEAFF. The CDR3 nucleotides read TGTGCCAGCAGTGAATCCGTTCCTTACATGAACACTGAAGCTTTCTTT.

The chain recombines TRBV11-2 with TRBJ2-7, with a weak D call TRBD1 (6 bases). Germline-derived CDR1 and CDR2 are SGHAT and FQNNGV. V dropped 5 bases and J dropped 5 bases, with 16 bases sitting between them. The CDR3 runs 14 residues. The CDR3 loop is CASSPGQRNNEQYF. The CDR3, as DNA: TGTGCCAGCAGCCCCGGACAGCGGAATAACGAGCAGTACTTC.

The V gene is TRBV30, the J gene TRBJ2-3; TRBD1 matches 10 bases. Germline V gene data show CDR1 as GTSNPN and CDR2 as SVGIG (reference sequence). V was pared by 8 bases and J by 3 bases, with 8 bases of the junction left unmatched. The CDR3 runs to 14 residues. The CDR3 coding sequence is TGTGCCCAGCACCGACAGGGGGCAACAGATACGCAGTATTTT. It yields the protein CAQHRQGATDTQYF.

The chain uses TRBV4-2 and TRBJ2-2; the match to TRBD2 covers 11 bases. Trimming removed 4 bases from V and 6 bases from J; junction bases left unmatched: 4. The CDR3 runs 15 residues. Germline V lookup: CDR1 LGHNA, CDR2 YNFKEQ. CDR3 sequence: CASSRLAGGPGELFF. CDR3 coding DNA: TGTGCCAGCAGCCGCCTAGCGGGAGGTCCCGGGGAGCTGTTTTTT.

V gene TRBV5-1 combines with J gene TRBJ2-3; a weak D match, TRBD1 (7 bases). The CDR3 is 14 amino acids. Germline V lookup: CDR1 SGHRS, CDR2 YFSETQ. The V end was cut by 4 bases, the J end by 4 bases, with 13 bases between. CDR3 protein: CASSPSGGPDTQYF. DNA for the CDR3: TGCGCCAGCAGCCCGTCAGGGGGGCCAGATACGCAGTATTTT.

The rearrangement joins TRBV27 to TRBJ2-3, with 11 bases aligning to TRBD1. With V trimmed by 6 bases and J by 4 bases, 3 bases remained unmatched. CDR1 MNHEY and CDR2 SMNVEV come from the germline V gene (reference sequence). CDR3 length: 14 amino acids. CDR3 sequence (DNA): TGTGCCAGCAGGTGGACAGGGGGCCCAGATACGCAGTATTTT. Amino acid sequence: CASRWTGGPDTQYF.

The chain is built from TRBV6-1 and TRBJ2-7, with 7 bases matching TRBD1. The CDR3 spans 15 residues. The junction had 9 bases not matched to a gene; V was cut back by 4 bases and J by 3 bases. Germline-derived CDR1 and CDR2 are MNHNS and SASEGT. The DNA for the CDR3 is TGTGCCAGCAGTGGGGGACAGCGAAATATCTACGAGCAGTACTTC. Translation gives CASSGGQRNIYEQYF.

V usage is TRBV28 and J usage is TRBJ2-2, with 11 bases aligning to TRBD2. V lost 5 bases and J lost 1; bases outside the gene matches: 9. CDR3 length equals 18 residues. Per the germline V gene, CDR1 is MDHEN and CDR2 is SYDVKM. The DNA for the CDR3 is TGTGCCAGCAGTCTACCCTATGGACTAGCGGGGAACACCGGGGAGCTGTTTTTT. Translation: CASSLPYGLAGNTGELFF.

J is TRBJ2-2 and V is TRBV5-1; D gene uncertain. Germline lookup yields CDR1 SGHRS and CDR2 YFSETQ. This CDR3 contains 16 residues. Trimming cost V 3 bases and J 0 bases, with 12 bases left between them. The CDR3 region is CASSSLAQTNTGELFF. The CDR3 DNA follows: TGCGCCAGCAGCTCGTTAGCCCAGACGAACACCGGGGAGCTGTTTTTT.

This chain uses TRBV30 with TRBJ1-1, with TRBD1 matching 8 bases. This CDR3 has 12 amino acids. Trimming took 5 bases from V and 1 from J; bases not matched to a gene: 0. Germline V gene data show CDR1 as GTSNPN and CDR2 as SVGIG (reference sequence). The CDR3 nucleotides read TGTGCCTGGGGGACAGGGAACACTGAAGCTTTCTTT. It is translated as CAWGTGNTEAFF.

In this sample, this clone turned up once. The J gene is TRBJ2-7, the V gene TRBV6-5; a weak D match, TRBD2 (6 bases). The germline gives CDR1 MNHEY, CDR2 SVGAGI. This CDR3 is built from 15 residues. V shed 1 base and J shed 2 bases, with 12 bases lying between them. The DNA for the CDR3 is TGTGCCAGCAGTTACTTCCCGGGAGTCACCTACGAGCAGTACTTC. This gives the protein CASSYFPGVTYEQYF.

This clone came up a few times. This chain joins TRBV5-1 and TRBJ2-1, with D possibly TRBD2 on 5 matching bases. Trimming removed 0 bases from V and 1 base from J, with 8 bases in between. Per germline, CDR1 SGHRS and CDR2 YFSETQ. The CDR3 is 15 residues long. DNA for the CDR3: TGCGCCAGCAGCTTGGTCCTAGCATCCTACAATGAGCAGTTCTTC. Protein product: CASSLVLASYNEQFF. Full variable domain (outside the CDR3, taken from reference TRBV5-1 and TRBJ2-1): KAGVTQTPRYLIKTRGQQVTLSCSPISGHRSVSWYQQTPGQGLQFLFEYFSETQRNKGNFPGRFSGRQFSNSRSEMNVSTLELGDSALYLCASSLVLASYNEQFFGPGTRLTVL.

The chain links TRBV6-1 to TRBJ2-1; weak D call: TRBD2 (5 bases). Germline assignment: CDR1 MNHNS and CDR2 SASEGT. The CDR3 extends over 15 amino acids. The germline V and J ends were trimmed by 1 base and 8 bases, with 15 bases remaining between them. The CDR3 DNA sequence: TGTGCCAGCAGTGAAGGAGTTGAGGGTCACGATGAGCAGTTCTTC. It is translated as CASSEGVEGHDEQFF.

The chain recombines TRBV2 with TRBJ2-5; 11 bases agree with TRBD2. V trimming: 7 bases; J trimming: 5 bases; junction bases outside the gene matches: 6. Germline assignment: CDR1 SNHLY and CDR2 FYNNEI. The CDR3 has 14 amino acids. CDR3 nucleotide sequence: TGTGCCAGCACCCCACTAGCGGGAGATGAGACCCAGTACTTC. Translated: CASTPLAGDETQYF.

The chain employs TRBV4-2 and TRBJ1-2; unclear D gene. V was cut by 1 base and J by 2 bases, with 14 bases left in between. Germline CDR1 and CDR2: LGHNA and YNFKEQ. There are 16 residues in the CDR3. In DNA, the CDR3 is TGTGCCAGCAGCCAAGTAGCCGAGGGTGTGAACTATGGCTACACCTTC. It codes for CASSQVAEGVNYGYTF.